This T cell receptor beta chain was identified during a study of cytomegalovirus exposure and HLA in healthy donors (dated by TCRdb to 2015 to 2018). A note on the overall study: An earlier analysis of some 500 of the donors reported about 290 Gb of sequence data and approximately 110 million unique TCR beta sequences from about 180 million T cells. To predict cytomegalovirus infection status, the study brought together high-throughput TCR immunosequencing, statistical association of individual TCRs with disease status, and machine learning. Donor age, sex, ethnicity and CMV serostatus were collected together with the repertoire data. Rather than using new phenotypic data, the later analysis identified candidate immune exposures from TCR beta sequences and from how often those sequences occurred across donors. Across about 380 genotyped donors of the cohort, an average of roughly 250,000 unique TCR beta nucleotide sequences per donor were sequenced, and roughly a sixth of those sequences were non-productive. In a later analysis, previously published TCR beta repertoires from more than 500 donors were re-analyzed and high-resolution HLA genotyping was added so that TCR occurrence patterns could be studied. An early release covering some 640 HLA-typed donors comprised 300 to 350 gigabases of sequencing data and some 79 million unique TCR sequences. In a later genetic analysis, genome-wide SNP genotypes for 398 of the 666 donors were used, and that subset was treated as a discovery cohort. The study used immunosequencing to profile the T cell repertoires of about 670 subjects and linked those repertoires to cytomegalovirus serostatus. All discovery cohort repertoires had been generated using a single sequencing platform. An earlier analysis of around 640 of the donors used high-throughput TCR beta sequencing to judge whether each TCR beta V gene segment behaved as functional or pseudogenic. The study aimed to test whether signatures of past pathogen exposure could be identified by cataloging public T cell receptors. The genetic ancestry cluster associated with self-reported Caucasian donors included 81% of the approximately 410 genotyped donors. Several DR-DQ haplotypes were handled as single units for association and clustering, since linkage in the cohort was strong. HLA typing covered class I and class II loci at four-digit resolution. Besides the first cohort of 550 to 750 subjects, a separate validation cohort made up of roughly 120 different subjects was used. Typing coverage varied by locus: roughly 629-640 donors for A, B, C, DRB1 and DQB1; approximately 560 for DQA1; about 570 for DPA1; 450 to 480 for DPB1. On the study overall, not on this receptor specifically: V-gene and J-gene trimming of TCR beta chains was associated with a missense DCLRE1C variant in a later genetic analysis, and the association was replicated in an independent cohort. Strong co-occurrence of HLA alleles, especially DR and DQ, made assigning TCR associations to individual alleles difficult. In an earlier analysis of over 550 of the donors, most TCR beta V segments were observed in productive rearrangements about 87% or about 30% of the time, broadly matching IMGT annotations. A later genetic analysis reported fewer N-insertions in productive TCRs among donors in an Asian-associated ancestry cluster than the roughly 670-donor mean. A further reported finding was that TCR beta sequences accurately predicted the HLA-A and HLA-B alleles for most subjects in the first cohort. The presence/absence analyses assumed that sequencing depth was roughly uniform across donors, and that assumption may not be true. Because counts were too low, seventeen rarely observed V segments, including chromosome 9 orphons, were left out of the earlier analysis of some 640 of the donors. A cluster of highly shared sequence variants was judged likely to represent a technical artifact of the sequencing pipeline. A later analysis found that most CMV-associated TCR beta chains appeared HLA-restricted, with HLA associations seemingly driven largely by CMV exposure. Several of the top co-occurrence clusters appeared to be linked to parvovirus B19, influenza, CMV and Epstein-Barr virus, according to a later analysis. In a later analysis, the rate of TCR association differed among HLA loci, with DRB1 alleles having the most associated TCRs and HLA-C alleles having the fewest. Specific HLA alleles were associated with 15,000 to 20,000 TCR beta sequences at a false discovery rate of 0.05 in a later analysis. The cohort was sequenced for TCR beta chains only, and without alpha or paired-chain data the features that could be detected were limited. In a later analysis, HLA-associated TCR beta chains were found to be more clonally expanded and to have lower generation probabilities than equally common non-associated chains. Correlated functional status among segregating V segments might reflect linkage disequilibrium, but an unknown experimental factor could not be ruled out. HLA typing was unavailable for some donors at each locus, so association tests used only the typed subset. The classifier was reported to diagnose cytomegalovirus status with high specificity and sensitivity in both the original cohort and the validation cohort. In the study, some 160 TCR beta chains were listed as associated with cytomegalovirus. For the cohort, immune exposure information was limited to CMV serostatus. In vitro tests confirmed that three of the cytomegalovirus-associated TCR beta chains recognize cytomegalovirus antigens. The authors suggested that the approach could potentially be extended to other disease states and immunological phenotypes. Because the 87-base-pair reads could not distinguish some IMGT-functional V segments, including TRBV6-2 and TRBV6-3, those segments were excluded. Most TCR sequences were observed very rarely across donors, whereas some public TCRs were present in many individuals.

CDR3 length: 16 amino acids, cysteine to phenylalanine. The read is trimmed to its CDR3 DNA, 48 bases read in frame from base 1. About this clone itself: Its antigen is currently not known. Qualities for individual bases were not recorded, and no much larger clone is one base off.

In total, approximately 690 healthy bone marrow donors made up the cohort. Cohort members were all nominally healthy when sampled, although unrecorded immune exposures were likely present. The donor was CMV seronegative and belonged to the group of around 350 seronegative cohort members. A peripheral blood sample was collected from each donor, and TCR beta sequencing was performed on peripheral blood mononuclear cells. Genomic DNA was extracted from the blood cell samples with the Qiagen DNeasy Blood Extraction Kit. Library preparation employed the immunoSEQ multiplex PCR assay. For the multiplex PCR, a mixture combining 60 forward primers for TCR Vbeta segments and 13 reverse primers for TCR Jbeta segments was used. The CDR3 region of rearranged TCR beta genes was amplified from genomic DNA by a multiplex PCR assay. The amplified TCR beta libraries were sequenced on the Illumina HiSeq System as 87-base-pair reads. Per the original workflow: A later analysis tallied roughly 76 million unique TCR beta chains across the 666 repertoires, and about 10 million of those chains were shared by two or more donors. Raw reads were error-corrected and collapsed into unique sequences with a nearest-neighbor algorithm that merged closely related sequences to remove PCR and sequencing errors. CDR3 sequences were aligned to IMGT reference sequences to assign V, D and J gene segments. For a sequence to be retained, at least a six-nucleotide match to both a V gene segment and a J gene segment was required. Rearrangements were classified as productive when the CDR3 lacked stop codons and remained in frame with V and J, and all other rearrangements were classified as non-productive. CDR3 was defined according to IMGT convention as the region running from the second conserved V-encoded cysteine to the conserved J-encoded phenylalanine. Sequences without an unambiguous match to a single V gene segment were excluded from the earlier analysis of 587 of the donors. In an earlier analysis of almost 600 of the donors, a V segment was called functional when productive rearrangements were above 56.7%, and segregating when the standard deviation between donors exceeded 5%. To diagnose cytomegalovirus status from the catalog of TCR beta chain sequences, a statistical classification framework was built. A later analysis assigned V and J genes by comparing TCR nucleotide sequences with IMGT/GENE-DB human TR gene sequences. Using the TCRdist pipeline, a later analysis assigned CDR3 sequences along with most-parsimonious VDJ recombination scenarios. In a later analysis, each TCR beta chain was defined by its CDR3 amino acid sequence together with its V-gene family, and reads without a unique V-gene family were excluded. To address suspected cross-contamination and a sequencing artifact, a later analysis removed approximately 590 highly shared, low-generation-probability nucleotide sequences. For each public chain, a later analysis derived a clonal expansion index from normalized ranks of inferred template counts within each repertoire. A later analysis computed generation probabilities with a VDJ recombination model fitted to out-of-frame rearrangements, and checked the results against IGoR. Hypergeometric tests were used in a later analysis to score TCR-TCR, TCR-HLA and TCR-CMV co-occurrence, with a repertoire-size bias correction applied to the TCR pairs. In a later analysis, false discovery rates were estimated by permuting HLA or CMV assignments 20 times. In a later analysis, co-occurring TCRs were grouped using DBSCAN, and TCRdist sequence similarity was added for clustering within HLA-allele-positive subsets. Co-occurrence clustering excluded repertoires with fewer than 30,000 or more than 120,000 public chains, plus five with anomalous nucleotide sharing. TCRdb stores this immuneACCESS table with in-frame sequences only. Part of the clones is absent; in the studies checked, under half of the shortfall reflects unresolved V genes, and no reason is known for the rest. The D gene and trimming were derived from the DNA, and the V and J assignments and clone size from that table. This sample gives fewer than 200,000 clones in total; around 80% of them show up just once. The top ten clones comprise around 5.7% of the sample.

The clonotype comes from a man aged 35 to 55 in good health and CMV-seronegative. The chain was built from TRBV21-1 and TRBJ1-6. TRBV21-1 is listed as a pseudogene. The source material was PBMCs. The CDR3 loop reads CASSKGGREIGSPLHF. The sequence in DNA is TGTGCCAGCAGCAAGGGAGGCAGGGAAATAGGATCACCCCTCCACTTT.